This TCR beta chain was sequenced during a study of blood T cell repertoires in COVID-19. Sequenced by immunoSEQ multiplex PCR; TCRdb stores in-frame clones only, minus some. Among approximately 180,000 clones listed, approximately 82% were seen once. The CDR3 is 13 amino acids. Germline V gene lookup returns CDR1 SNHLY and CDR2 FYNNEI. Trimming took off 2 bases at V and 8 bases at J, with 9 bases between the two ends. This receptor was taken from a woman aged 55-75 years with acute COVID-19. The chain recombines TRBV2 with TRBJ1-4; D call uncertain. Input material: PBMCs or T cells enriched from blood (not recorded which). CDR3 nucleotide sequence: TGTGCCAGCAGTGAAAGAGGGTGGGAAAAACTGTTTTTT. Encoded protein: CASSERGWEKLFF.